This TCR beta chain was recovered during a study of OX40 agonist ivuxolimab in advanced cancers. Study information: In this cohort, patients received ivuxolimab, an agonistic anti-OX40 (CD134) antibody. Patients with hepatocellular carcinoma, melanoma, renal cell or head and neck cancer made up the dose-escalation patients. The patients received ivuxolimab by intravenous route every 2 weeks at 0.01 to 10 mg/kg. Overall study findings and caveats: More expanded clones were found, on average, in CD8+ than in CD4+ T cells.

This CDR3 spans 14 amino acids. Germline values: CDR1 SGDLS, CDR2 YYNGEE. V gave up 0 bases and J gave up 1 base, with 6 bases separating them. Assay: immunoSEQ multiplex PCR; the TCRdb copy retains only in-frame clones and omits some. This repertoire shows about 59,000 clones, about 94% found once; its top ten account for roughly 20%. Of note for this clone: Its antigen is still unknown.

The rearrangement uses TRBV9 and TRBJ2-3, with unresolved D. The source material was CD4+ or CD8+ T cells sorted from blood, sampled in a trial of the OX40 agonist ivuxolimab. The receptor was derived from an adult with an advanced solid tumor such as melanoma, head and neck, liver or kidney cancer. The CDR3 here is CASSVGTGTDTQYF. Written as DNA, the CDR3 is TGTGCCAGCAGCGTAGGTACAGGCACAGATACGCAGTATTTT.